This T cell receptor beta chain was obtained from a study of T-cell memory formation after mild COVID-19. As for this clonotype: Antigen unknown.

Researchers used 5'RACE with constant-segment primers to make TCR alpha and TCR beta cDNA libraries that carry sample barcodes and UMIs. One entry per CDR3 protein results from TCRdb running MiXCR on the 5' RACE reads. The sample shows roughly 340,000 distinct CDR3 sequences, about 15% of them seen only once. General study points: Among clones contracting day 15 to 85, CD4/CD8 was balanced, whereas later expanders leaned CD4+. For contracting clones, CD4+ ones sat mainly in CM and EM, CD8+ in EMRA. Second-wave clones reaching peak frequency on day 37 lacked confirmed SARS-CoV-2 specificity.

CDR1 and CDR2 (germline): SGHRS, YFSETQ. The CDR3 is made up of 16 amino acids. V was shortened by 4 bases and J by 7 bases, with 21 bases between the two germline ends. Sequenced material: PBMCs or a T cell subset sorted from them (not recorded which). The chain joins TRBV5-1 to TRBJ2-1, with D possibly being TRBD1 or TRBD2 (6 bases each). The receptor was isolated from a man younger than 35 who had mild COVID-19 (a few samples of this study predate the infection). Cell type and time point are not known. CDR3 residues: CASSPTGGQEGNEQFF. CDR3 nucleotides: TGCGCCAGCAGCCCGACCGGGGGCCAAGAAGGGAATGAGCAGTTCTTC.